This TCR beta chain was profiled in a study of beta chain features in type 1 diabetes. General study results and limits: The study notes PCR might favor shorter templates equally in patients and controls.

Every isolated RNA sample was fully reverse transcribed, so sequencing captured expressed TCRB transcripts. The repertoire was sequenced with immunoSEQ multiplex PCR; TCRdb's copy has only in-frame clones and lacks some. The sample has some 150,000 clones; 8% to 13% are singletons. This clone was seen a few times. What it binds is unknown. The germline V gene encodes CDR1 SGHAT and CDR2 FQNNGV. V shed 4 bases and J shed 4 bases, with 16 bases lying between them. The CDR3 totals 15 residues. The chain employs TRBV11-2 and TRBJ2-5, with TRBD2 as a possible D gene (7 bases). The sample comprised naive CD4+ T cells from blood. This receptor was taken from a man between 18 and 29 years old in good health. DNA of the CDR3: TGTGCCAGCAGCTCCATGGGGGGGGCCTCAGAGACCCAGTACTTC. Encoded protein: CASSSMGGASETQYF.